A single sample gave rise to the 24 T cell receptor beta chains below, sequenced in a study of control samples from healthy donors and cancer patients (dated by TCRdb to 2019 to 2021). The library relied on the immunoSEQ multiplex PCR assay. TCRdb retrieved this table from immuneACCESS and kept in-frame rearrangements only. Not all clones are present; in checked studies, unresolved V genes account for under half, and no reason is known for the remainder. This sample is represented by 150,000 to 200,000 clones; 80% to 95% of them were singletons. In total, the top ten clones hold about 1.5% of the sample. The specimen sequenced was blood. Receptors originate from a man aged 18 to 29 in good health.

This clone was seen just once. The J gene is TRBJ2-3, the V gene TRBV24-1; 8 bases are shared with TRBD1. Germline CDR1 is KGHDR and CDR2 is SFDVKD. The V gene end was trimmed by 0 bases and the J gene end by 3 bases; junction bases not matched to a gene: 1. The CDR3 has 15 residues. The CDR3 here is CATSDLGQGTDTQYF. CDR3 sequence (DNA): TGTGCCACCAGTGATTTGGGACAGGGAACAGATACGCAGTATTTT.

V usage is TRBV6-2 or TRBV6-3 and J usage is TRBJ2-3; TRBD2 agrees at 8 bases. V shed 6 bases, J shed 1 base, and the junction held 9 bases outside the gene matches. The CDR3 has 16 amino acids. CDR1 MNHEY and CDR2 SVGEGT come from the germline V gene. DNA of the CDR3: TGTGCCAGCAGCCCCCCCGCGGGAGGAGGCACAGATACGCAGTATTTT. Its translation: CASSPPAGGGTDTQYF.

The V and J genes are TRBV11-2 and TRBJ2-1, with TRBD1 matching over 7 bases. The CDR3 length is 15 residues. CDR1 and CDR2 from the germline V gene are SGHAT and FQNNGV. V was pared by 3 bases and J by 0 bases, with 2 bases of the junction left unmatched. CDR3 bases: TGTGCCAGCAGCTTCAGGGGGAGCTCCTACAATGAGCAGTTCTTC. This encodes CASSFRGSSYNEQFF.

This sequence joins TRBV5-1 and TRBJ1-1; D is perhaps TRBD1 (5 bases). Trimming stripped 0 bases from V and 3 bases from J, with 21 bases between. The CDR3 totals 18 residues. The germline CDR1 and CDR2 sequences are SGHRS and YFSETQ. The CDR3 is CASSLDIGWGVLDTEAFF. In DNA form, the CDR3 reads TGCGCCAGCAGCTTGGATATAGGGTGGGGGGTATTGGACACTGAAGCTTTCTTT. The full variable domain, in which reference TRBV5-1 and TRBJ1-1 provide the parts outside the CDR3, is KAGVTQTPRYLIKTRGQQVTLSCSPISGHRSVSWYQQTPGQGLQFLFEYFSETQRNKGNFPGRFSGRQFSNSRSEMNVSTLELGDSALYLCASSLDIGWGVLDTEAFFGQGTRLTVV.

The genes are TRBV28 and TRBJ1-2; no clear D gene. Per germline, CDR1 MDHEN and CDR2 SYDVKM. This CDR3 region has 13 residues. The V and J ends lost 4 bases and 2 bases respectively, with 8 bases between them. CDR3 sequence reads: CASSSTLNYGYTF. The CDR3 region has the DNA TGTGCCAGCAGTTCAACCCTGAACTATGGCTACACCTTC.

The chain couples TRBV30 to TRBJ1-5; D possibly corresponds to TRBD1 (5 bases). The CDR3 extends over 13 amino acids. From germline, CDR1 is GTSNPN and CDR2 SVGIG (reference sequence). Trimming removed 0 bases from V and 3 bases from J, with 6 bases in between. The CDR3 sequence: CAWSVGDNQPQHF. CDR3 nucleotide sequence: TGTGCCTGGAGTGTAGGGGACAATCAGCCCCAGCATTTT.

This chain joins TRBV25-1 and TRBJ1-4; TRBD1 might be the D (5 bases). V dropped 2 bases and J dropped 5 bases, with 15 bases sitting between them. This CDR3 spans 16 amino acids. The V gene's germline CDR1 is MGHDK and CDR2 SYGVNS. CDR3 region: CASSERTGTGNEKLFF. CDR3 DNA sequence: TGTGCCAGCAGTGAACGTACCGGGACGGGGAATGAAAAACTGTTTTTT.

CDR3: CASSSGTRTTF. As DNA, the CDR3 is TGTGCCAGCAGTTCCGGGACAAGGACAACCTTC. The rearrangement uses TRBV9 and TRBJ1-2; D possibly corresponds to TRBD1 (6 bases). V lost 5 bases to trimming and J lost 14 bases, with 16 bases between them. CDR3 length: 11 amino acids. CDR1 SGDLS and CDR2 YYNGEE come from the germline V gene.

The V call is TRBV14, the J call TRBJ1-1, with TRBD1 identical over 8 bases. The ends lost 2 bases at V and 1 base at J; junction bases unmatched: 3. Per the germline V gene, CDR1 is SGHDN and CDR2 is FVKESK. This CDR3 spans 15 amino acids. The CDR3 protein is CASSQKDRANTEAFF. The CDR3 DNA sequence: TGTGCCAGCAGCCAAAAGGACAGGGCGAACACTGAAGCTTTCTTT.

The chain carries TRBV7-3 and TRBJ2-2; D ambiguous. Germline V gene lookup returns CDR1 SGHTA and CDR2 FQGTGA. The length of the CDR3 is 13 residues. V was shortened by 5 bases and J by 6 bases, with 10 bases between the two germline ends. This CDR3 is CASSQSHSGELFF. CDR3 in DNA: TGTGCCAGCAGCCAATCCCATTCCGGGGAGCTGTTTTTT.

The gene calls are TRBV6-5 and TRBJ2-7; 7 nucleotides agree with TRBD1. Germline V gene sequence: CDR1 MNHEY, CDR2 SVGAGI. V gave up 6 bases and J gave up 4 bases; unmatched junction bases: 6. The CDR3 sequence is 13 residues long. The chain's CDR3 is CASSRDSFYEQYF. The CDR3 nucleotides are TGTGCCAGCAGCCGGGACAGTTTTTACGAGCAGTACTTC.

The genes are TRBV10-3 and TRBJ2-7; TRBD1 matches 7 bases. There are 13 residues in the CDR3. From germline, CDR1 is ENHRY and CDR2 SYGVKD. J lost 7 bases, V lost 3 bases, and 6 bases had no gene match. CDR3 sequence reads: CAISDDRESEQYF. The CDR3 DNA is TGTGCCATCAGTGACGACAGGGAAAGTGAGCAGTACTTC.

The chain links TRBV23-1 to TRBJ2-7, with D uncertain. TRBV23-1 is filed as an ORF, its function uncertain. CDR3 length equals 15 residues. With 7 bases removed from V and 2 bases from J, the gap between germline ends came to 18 bases. CDR3 DNA: TGCGCCAGCATTTCCTACTCGACGGTAGCCTACGAGCAGTACTTC. As protein: CASISYSTVAYEQYF.

The rearrangement joins TRBV2 to TRBJ2-5; 7 bases are a match to TRBD1. Germline CDR1 is SNHLY and CDR2 is FYNNEI. Germline trimming cut 6 bases from V and 3 bases from J; bases unmatched to any gene: 7. The CDR3 extends over 14 amino acids. CDR3 loop: CASSYAGTEETQYF. CDR3 in DNA: TGTGCCAGCAGCTATGCCGGGACAGAAGAGACCCAGTACTTC. The entire variable domain, with the rest obtained from reference TRBV2 and TRBJ2-5, is as follows: EPEVTQTPSHQVTQMGQEVILRCVPISNHLYFYWYRQILGQKVEFLVSFYNNEISEKSEIFDDQFSVERPDGSNFTLKIRSTKLEDSAMYFCASSYAGTEETQYFGPGTRLLVL.

A single count supports this clone. The chain has TRBV24-1 and TRBJ1-1, with TRBD1 identical over 7 bases. Germline assignment: CDR1 KGHDR and CDR2 SFDVKD. This CDR3 has 13 amino acids. Unmatched junction bases numbered 3, after V lost 2 bases and J lost 7 bases. CDR3 sequence (DNA): TGTGCCACCAGTGATTCGGGACAGAGTGAAGCTTTCTTT. Its translation: CATSDSGQSEAFF.

The V call is TRBV24-1, the J call TRBJ2-1; perhaps D is TRBD1 or TRBD2 (6 bases each). Germline CDR1 reads KGHDR; CDR2 reads SFDVKD. V was shortened by 3 bases and J by 7 bases, with 21 bases between the two germline ends. The CDR3 loop spans 17 amino acids. This CDR3 is CATSDPTTGGGGNEQFF. DNA for the CDR3: TGTGCCACCAGTGATCCTACGACAGGTGGAGGGGGGAATGAGCAGTTCTTC.

This sequence joins TRBV5-1 and TRBJ1-6, with 8 bases matching TRBD1. The CDR3 consists of 15 residues. Per the germline V gene, CDR1 is SGHRS and CDR2 is YFSETQ. The junction had 7 bases not matched to a gene; V was cut back by 1 base and J by 10 bases. The chain's CDR3 is CASSLTGQEGSPLHF. The CDR3, as DNA: TGCGCCAGCAGCTTGACGGGACAGGAAGGATCACCCCTCCACTTT.

The V and J genes are TRBV7-2 and TRBJ2-6, with TRBD1 matching over 8 bases. The CDR3 loop spans 19 amino acids. Trimming removed 1 base from V and 3 bases from J; junction bases left unmatched: 11. Germline assignment: CDR1 SGHTA and CDR2 FQGNSA. This CDR3 reads CASSLVSGQVPIGANVLTF. CDR3 sequence (DNA): TGTGCCAGCAGCTTAGTCTCGGGACAGGTGCCGATTGGGGCCAACGTCCTGACTTTC.

The V call is TRBV6-5, the J call TRBJ1-5; no clear D. Trimming took off 5 bases at V and 1 base at J, with 9 bases between the two ends. Germline loops: CDR1 MNHEY, CDR2 SVGAGI. The CDR3 is 14 amino acids. CDR3 DNA sequence: TGTGCCAGCAGTATAGGACGGAGCAATCAGCCCCAGCATTTT. Translated: CASSIGRSNQPQHF.

The chain is built from TRBV19 and TRBJ1-3; D uncertain. CDR3 size: 14 residues. With 6 bases removed from V and 0 bases from J, the gap between germline ends came to 9 bases. CDR1 LNHDA and CDR2 SQIVND come from the germline V gene (reference sequence). DNA for the CDR3: TGTGCCAGTAGCCTAACAAGCTCTGGAAACACCATATATTTT. Encoded protein: CASSLTSSGNTIYF.

This clone came up once. The J gene is TRBJ1-2, the V gene TRBV3-1 (or the pseudogene TRBV3-2), with 9 bases identical to TRBD1. The CDR3 covers 14 residues. Germline values: CDR1 LGHDT, CDR2 YNNKEL (reference sequence). Germline trimming cut 0 bases from V and 12 bases from J; bases unmatched to any gene: 8. CDR3 amino acids: CASSQDQYGTGNTF. DNA of the CDR3: TGTGCCAGCAGCCAAGATCAGTATGGGACAGGGAACACCTTC.

The chain is built from TRBV7-3 and TRBJ2-7; 10 bases agree with TRBD2. After removal of 5 bases from V and 5 bases from J, the junction contained 6 bases not matched to a gene. This CDR3 has 14 amino acids. CDR1 SGHTA and CDR2 FQGTGA come from the germline V gene. CDR3 loop: CASSQLAGSDEQYF. CDR3 DNA sequence: TGTGCCAGCAGCCAACTAGCGGGGTCCGACGAGCAGTACTTC.

V gene TRBV18 combines with J gene TRBJ1-3; D is possibly TRBD1 (5 bases). Germline values: CDR1 KGHSH, CDR2 LQKENI. This CDR3 region has 16 residues. V dropped 4 bases and J dropped 4 bases, with 17 bases sitting between them. The CDR3, as DNA: TGTGCCAGCTCACAGGGGATGTGGGGGACCGGAAACACCATATATTTT. Protein sequence: CASSQGMWGTGNTIYF. Variable domain in full (rest from reference TRBV18 and TRBJ1-3): NAGVMQNPRHLVRRRGQEARLRCSPMKGHSHVYWYRQLPEEGLKFMVYLQKENIIDESGMPKERFSAEFPKEGPSILRIQQVVRGDSAAYFCASSQGMWGTGNTIYFGEGSWLTVV.

The rearrangement links TRBV18 to TRBJ1-1; 8 nucleotides match TRBD1. This CDR3 contains 15 residues. Unmatched junction bases numbered 4, after V lost 3 bases and J lost 1 base. The germline V gene has CDR1 KGHSH and CDR2 LQKENI. CDR3: CASSPDRVGNTEAFF. The CDR3 nucleotides read TGTGCCAGCTCACCGGACAGGGTAGGGAACACTGAAGCTTTCTTT.